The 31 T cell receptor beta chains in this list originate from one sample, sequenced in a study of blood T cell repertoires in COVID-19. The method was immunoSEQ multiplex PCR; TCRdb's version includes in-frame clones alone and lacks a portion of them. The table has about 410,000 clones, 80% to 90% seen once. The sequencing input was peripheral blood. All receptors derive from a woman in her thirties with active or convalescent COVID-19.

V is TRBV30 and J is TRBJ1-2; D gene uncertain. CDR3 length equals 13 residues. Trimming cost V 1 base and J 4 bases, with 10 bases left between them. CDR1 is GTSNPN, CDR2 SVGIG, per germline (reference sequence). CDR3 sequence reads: CAWSGTGFYGYTF. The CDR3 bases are TGTGCCTGGAGTGGGACGGGGTTCTATGGCTACACCTTC.

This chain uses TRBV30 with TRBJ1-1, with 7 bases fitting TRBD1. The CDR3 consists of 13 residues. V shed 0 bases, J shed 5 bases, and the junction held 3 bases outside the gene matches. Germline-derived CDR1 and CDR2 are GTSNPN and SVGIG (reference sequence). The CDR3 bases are TGTGCCTGGAGTGTTGCAGGGGGGACTGAAGCTTTCTTT. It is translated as CAWSVAGGTEAFF.

As DNA, the CDR3 is TGCAGCGTTGGTCCCACCCGGGGGAACGAGCAGTACTTC. Protein product: CSVGPTRGNEQYF. The rearrangement uses TRBV29-1 and TRBJ2-7; TRBD2 might be the D (6 bases). Between the trimmed V and J ends, which lost 4 bases and 5 bases, there was a span of 15 bases. In germline, CDR1 is SQVTM, CDR2 ANQGSEA. The CDR3 loop spans 13 amino acids.

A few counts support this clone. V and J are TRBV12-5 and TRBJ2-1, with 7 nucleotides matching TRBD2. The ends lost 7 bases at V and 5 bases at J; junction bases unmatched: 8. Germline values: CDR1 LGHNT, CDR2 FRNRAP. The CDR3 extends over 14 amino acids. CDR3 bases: TGTGCTAGTGCAAGCGGGACCGACCACAATGAGCAGTTCTTC. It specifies CASASGTDHNEQFF.

The CDR3 coding sequence is TGTGCCAGCAGTTCCAGGGGGACAGGGTTCGAAAAACTGTTTTTT. Amino acid sequence: CASSSRGTGFEKLFF. The chain employs TRBV27 and TRBJ1-4, with 9 bases matching TRBD1. The CDR3 runs to 15 residues. CDR1 and CDR2 (germline): MNHEY, SMNVEV (reference sequence). J was trimmed by 8 bases and V by 4 bases; bases with no gene match: 8.

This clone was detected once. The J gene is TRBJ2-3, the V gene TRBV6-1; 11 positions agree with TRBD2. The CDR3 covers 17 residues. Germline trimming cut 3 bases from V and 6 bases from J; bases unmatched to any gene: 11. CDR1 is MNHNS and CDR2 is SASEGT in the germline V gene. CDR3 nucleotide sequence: TGTGCCAGCAGTGACACGGGACTAGCGGTGGCTCGGGATACGCAGTATTTT. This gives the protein CASSDTGLAVARDTQYF.

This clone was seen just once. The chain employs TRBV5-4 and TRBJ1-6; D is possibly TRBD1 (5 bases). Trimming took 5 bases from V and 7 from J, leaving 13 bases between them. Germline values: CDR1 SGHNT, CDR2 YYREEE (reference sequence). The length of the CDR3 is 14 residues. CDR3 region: CASRSPGFNSPLHF. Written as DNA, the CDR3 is TGTGCCAGCAGGTCTCCAGGGTTCAATTCACCCCTCCACTTT.

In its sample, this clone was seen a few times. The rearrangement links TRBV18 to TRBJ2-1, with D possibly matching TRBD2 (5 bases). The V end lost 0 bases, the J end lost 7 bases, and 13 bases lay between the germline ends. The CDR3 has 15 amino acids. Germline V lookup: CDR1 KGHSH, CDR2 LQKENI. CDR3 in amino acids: CASSPPSAGRNEQFF. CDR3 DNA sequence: TGTGCCAGCTCACCACCGTCCGCGGGCCGGAATGAGCAGTTCTTC.

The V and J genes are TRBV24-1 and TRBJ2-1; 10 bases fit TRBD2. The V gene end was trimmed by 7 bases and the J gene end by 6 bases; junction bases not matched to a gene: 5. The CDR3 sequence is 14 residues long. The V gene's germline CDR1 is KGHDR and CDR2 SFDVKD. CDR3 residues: CATSPSGSVNEQFF. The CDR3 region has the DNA TGTGCCACCAGCCCTAGCGGGAGTGTCAATGAGCAGTTCTTC.

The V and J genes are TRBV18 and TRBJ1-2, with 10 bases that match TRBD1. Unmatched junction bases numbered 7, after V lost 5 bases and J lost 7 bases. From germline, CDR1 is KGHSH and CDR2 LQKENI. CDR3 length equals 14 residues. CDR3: CASSSGTGDIGYTF. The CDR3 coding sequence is TGTGCCAGCTCATCCGGGACAGGGGATATTGGCTACACCTTC.

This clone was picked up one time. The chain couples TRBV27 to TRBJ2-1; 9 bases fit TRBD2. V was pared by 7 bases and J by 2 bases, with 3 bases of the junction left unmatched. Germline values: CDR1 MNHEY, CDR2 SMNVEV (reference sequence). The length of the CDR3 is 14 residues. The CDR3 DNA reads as TGTGCCAGCAACCCTAGCGGGGCCTACAATGAGCAGTTCTTC. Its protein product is CASNPSGAYNEQFF.

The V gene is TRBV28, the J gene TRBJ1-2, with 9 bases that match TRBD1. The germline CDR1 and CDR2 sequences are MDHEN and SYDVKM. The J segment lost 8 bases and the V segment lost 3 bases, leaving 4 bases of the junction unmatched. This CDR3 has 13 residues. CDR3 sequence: CASSLNRGHGYTF. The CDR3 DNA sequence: TGTGCCAGCAGTTTGAACAGGGGGCACGGCTACACCTTC.

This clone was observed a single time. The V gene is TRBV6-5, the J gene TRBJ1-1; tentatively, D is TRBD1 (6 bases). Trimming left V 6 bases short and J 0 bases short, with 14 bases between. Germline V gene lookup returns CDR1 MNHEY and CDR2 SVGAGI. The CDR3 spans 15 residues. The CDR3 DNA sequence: TGTGCCAGCAGCTCGGGAGGGGGAATGAACACTGAAGCTTTCTTT. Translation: CASSSGGGMNTEAFF.

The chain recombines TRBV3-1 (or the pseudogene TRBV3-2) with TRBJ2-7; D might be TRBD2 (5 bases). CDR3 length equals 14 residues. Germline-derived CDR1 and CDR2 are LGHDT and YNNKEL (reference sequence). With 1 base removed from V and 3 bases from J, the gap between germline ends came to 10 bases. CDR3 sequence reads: CASSQGLTSYEQYF. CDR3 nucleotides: TGTGCCAGCAGCCAAGGCCTTACTAGCTACGAGCAGTACTTC.

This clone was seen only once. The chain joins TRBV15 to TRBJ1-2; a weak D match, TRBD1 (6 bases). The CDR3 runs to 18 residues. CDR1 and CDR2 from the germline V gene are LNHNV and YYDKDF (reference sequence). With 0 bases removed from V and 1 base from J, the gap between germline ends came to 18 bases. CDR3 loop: CATSRDNGRGVLNYGYTF. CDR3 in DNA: TGTGCCACCAGCAGAGATAATGGCAGGGGCGTCCTTAACTATGGCTACACCTTC.

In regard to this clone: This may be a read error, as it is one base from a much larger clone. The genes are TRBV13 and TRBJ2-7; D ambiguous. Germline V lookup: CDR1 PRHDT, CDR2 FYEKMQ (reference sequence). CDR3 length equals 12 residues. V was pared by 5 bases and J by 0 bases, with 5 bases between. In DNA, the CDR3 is TGTGCCAGCAGCACGAGCTCCTACGAGCAGTACTTC. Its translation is CASSTSSYEQYF.

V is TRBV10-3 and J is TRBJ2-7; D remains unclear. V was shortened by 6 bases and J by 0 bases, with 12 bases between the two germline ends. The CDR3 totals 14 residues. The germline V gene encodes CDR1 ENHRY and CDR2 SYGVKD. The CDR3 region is CAISGSSYSYEQYF. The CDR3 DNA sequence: TGTGCCATCAGCGGGTCCTCTTACTCCTACGAGCAGTACTTC.

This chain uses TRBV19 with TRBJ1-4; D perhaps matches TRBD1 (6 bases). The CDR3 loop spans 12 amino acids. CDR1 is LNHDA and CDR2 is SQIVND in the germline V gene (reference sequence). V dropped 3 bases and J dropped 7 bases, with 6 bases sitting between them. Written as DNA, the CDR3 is TGTGCCAGTAGTATGACAGGTGAAAAACTGTTTTTT. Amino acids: CASSMTGEKLFF.

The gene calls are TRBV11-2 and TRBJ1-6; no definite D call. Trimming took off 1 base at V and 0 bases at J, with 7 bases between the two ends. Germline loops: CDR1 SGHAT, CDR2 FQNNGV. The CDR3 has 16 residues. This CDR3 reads CASSLARDSYNSPLHF. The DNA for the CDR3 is TGTGCCAGCAGCTTAGCTCGGGACTCCTATAATTCACCCCTCCACTTT.

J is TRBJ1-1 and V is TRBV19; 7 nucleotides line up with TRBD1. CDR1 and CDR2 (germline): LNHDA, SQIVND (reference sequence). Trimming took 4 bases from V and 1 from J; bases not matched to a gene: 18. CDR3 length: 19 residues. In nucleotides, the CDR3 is TGTGCCAGTAGTAGAACCCTGAACAGGGGAAAGGCGGCGAACACTGAAGCTTTCTTT. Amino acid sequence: CASSRTLNRGKAANTEAFF.

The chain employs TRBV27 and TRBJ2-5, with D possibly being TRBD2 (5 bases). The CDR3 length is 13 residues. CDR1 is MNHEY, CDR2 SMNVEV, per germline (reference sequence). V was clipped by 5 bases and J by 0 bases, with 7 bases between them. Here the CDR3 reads CASSRLNQETQYF. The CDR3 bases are TGTGCCAGCAGTCGACTAAACCAAGAGACCCAGTACTTC.

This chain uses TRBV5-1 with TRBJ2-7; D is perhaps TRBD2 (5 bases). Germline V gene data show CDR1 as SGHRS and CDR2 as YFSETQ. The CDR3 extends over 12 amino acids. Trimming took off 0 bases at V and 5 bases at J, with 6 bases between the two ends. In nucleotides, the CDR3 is TGCGCCAGCAGCTTGGTCGGGGACGAGCAGTACTTC. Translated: CASSLVGDEQYF.

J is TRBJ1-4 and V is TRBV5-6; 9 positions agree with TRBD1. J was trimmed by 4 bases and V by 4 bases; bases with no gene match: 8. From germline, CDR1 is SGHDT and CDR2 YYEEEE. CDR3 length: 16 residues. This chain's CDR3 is CASSLDRGEVNEKLFF. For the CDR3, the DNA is TGTGCCAGCAGCCTAGACAGGGGGGAAGTTAATGAAAAACTGTTTTTT. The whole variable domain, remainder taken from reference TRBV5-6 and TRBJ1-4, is DAGVTQSPTHLIKTRGQQVTLRCSPKSGHDTVSWYQQALGQGPQFIFQYYEEEERQRGNFPDRFSGHQFPNYSSELNVNALLLGDSALYLCASSLDRGEVNEKLFFGSGTQLSVL.

Here the CDR3 reads CASSSGTAGNTIYF. In nucleotides, the CDR3 is TGTGCCAGCAGCTCCGGGACAGCGGGAAACACCATATATTTT. The V call is TRBV7-8, the J call TRBJ1-3, with TRBD1 matching over 7 bases. Germline V gene sequence: CDR1 SGHVS, CDR2 FQNEAQ. This CDR3 region has 14 residues. Trimming at V came to 4 bases and at J to 4 bases, leaving 4 bases not matched to a gene.

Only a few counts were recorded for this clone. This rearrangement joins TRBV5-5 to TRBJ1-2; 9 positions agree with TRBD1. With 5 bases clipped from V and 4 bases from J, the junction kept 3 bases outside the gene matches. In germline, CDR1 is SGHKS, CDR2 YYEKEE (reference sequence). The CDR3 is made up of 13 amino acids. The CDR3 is CASRTGGPYGYTF. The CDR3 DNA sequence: TGTGCCAGCAGGACAGGGGGGCCCTATGGCTACACCTTC.

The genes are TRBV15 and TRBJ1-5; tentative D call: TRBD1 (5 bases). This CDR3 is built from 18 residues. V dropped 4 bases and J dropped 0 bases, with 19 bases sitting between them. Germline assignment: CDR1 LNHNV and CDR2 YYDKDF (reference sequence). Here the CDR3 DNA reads TGTGCCACCAGCACACCCGCAGGGAAAACTGGTAGCAATCAGCCCCAGCATTTT. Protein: CATSTPAGKTGSNQPQHF. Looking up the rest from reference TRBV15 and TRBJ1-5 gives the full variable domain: DAMVIQNPRYQVTQFGKPVTLSCSQTLNHNVMYWYQQKSSQAPKLLFHYYDKDFNNEADTPDNFQSRRPNTSFCFLDIRSPGLGDTAMYLCATSTPAGKTGSNQPQHFGDGTRLSIL.

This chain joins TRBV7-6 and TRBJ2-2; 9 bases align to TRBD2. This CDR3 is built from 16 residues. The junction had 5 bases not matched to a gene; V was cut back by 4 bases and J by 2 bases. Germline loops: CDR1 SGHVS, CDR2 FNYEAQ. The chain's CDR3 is CASSSVAGENTGELFF. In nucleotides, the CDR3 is TGTGCCAGCAGCTCAGTAGCGGGAGAAAACACCGGGGAGCTGTTTTTT.

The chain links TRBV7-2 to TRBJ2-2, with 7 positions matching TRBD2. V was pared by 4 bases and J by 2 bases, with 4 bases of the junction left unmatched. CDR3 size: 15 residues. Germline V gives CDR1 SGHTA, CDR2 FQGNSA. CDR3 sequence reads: CASSSRDYNTGELFF. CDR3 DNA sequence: TGTGCCAGCAGCTCCCGGGACTATAACACCGGGGAGCTGTTTTTT. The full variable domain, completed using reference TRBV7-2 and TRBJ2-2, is GAGVSQSPSNKVTEKGKDVELRCDPISGHTALYWYRQSLGQGLEFLIYFQGNSAPDKSGLPSDRFSAERTGGSVSTLTIQRTQQEDSAVYLCASSSRDYNTGELFFGEGSRLTVL.

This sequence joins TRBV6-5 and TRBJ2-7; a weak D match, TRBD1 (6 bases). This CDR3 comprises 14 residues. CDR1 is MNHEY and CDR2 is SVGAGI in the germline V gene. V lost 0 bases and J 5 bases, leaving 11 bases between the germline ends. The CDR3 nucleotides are TGTGCCAGCAGTTACTCGCAGGGGTCCCACGAGCAGTACTTC. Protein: CASSYSQGSHEQYF.

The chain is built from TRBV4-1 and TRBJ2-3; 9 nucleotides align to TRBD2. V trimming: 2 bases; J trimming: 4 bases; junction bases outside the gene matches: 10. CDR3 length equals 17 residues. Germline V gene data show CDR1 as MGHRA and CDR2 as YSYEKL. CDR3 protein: CASSQTSSGLASDTQYF. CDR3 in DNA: TGCGCCAGCAGCCAAACCTCATCGGGACTAGCCTCAGATACGCAGTATTTT.

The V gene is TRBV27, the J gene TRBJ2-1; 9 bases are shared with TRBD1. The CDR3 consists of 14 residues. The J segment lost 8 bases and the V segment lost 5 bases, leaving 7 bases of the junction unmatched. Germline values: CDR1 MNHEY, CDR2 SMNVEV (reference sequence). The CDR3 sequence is CASSPGDRDYEQFF. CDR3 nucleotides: TGTGCCAGCAGTCCCGGGGACAGGGACTATGAGCAGTTCTTC.